A single T cell receptor (beta chain) is shown here with its context. Sequenced by immunoSEQ multiplex PCR; TCRdb stores in-frame clones only, minus some. The sample shows about 160,000 clones, 85% to 90% of them seen only once. These data are taken from a study of control samples from healthy donors and cancer patients. CDR3 length equals 15 residues. CDR1 and CDR2 from the germline V gene are SGHTA and FQGNSA. V gave up 5 bases and J gave up 2 bases; unmatched junction bases: 8. The chain links TRBV7-2 to TRBJ2-5; 7 bases agree with TRBD1. The receptor's source is a man aged 25 to 40 in good health. The sample taken for sequencing was blood. CDR3 DNA: TGTGCCAGCAGCCTGACCCGGGACAGACAAGAGACCCAGTACTTC. Translating it yields CASSLTRDRQETQYF.